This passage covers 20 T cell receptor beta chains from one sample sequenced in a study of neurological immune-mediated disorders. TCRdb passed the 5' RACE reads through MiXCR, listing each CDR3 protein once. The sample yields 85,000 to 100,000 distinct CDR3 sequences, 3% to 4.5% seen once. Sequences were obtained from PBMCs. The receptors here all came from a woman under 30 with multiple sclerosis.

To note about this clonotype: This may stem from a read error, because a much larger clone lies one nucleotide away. CDR3 sequence: CANKSGSAQETQYF. The CDR3 nucleotides are TGTGCCAACAAATCAGGATCCGCCCAAGAGACCCAGTACTTC. The rearrangement joins TRBV2 to TRBJ2-5, with D unclear. CDR1 and CDR2 (germline): SNHLY, FYNNEI. This CDR3 is built from 14 residues. V lost 10 bases and J 1 base, leaving 16 bases between the germline ends.

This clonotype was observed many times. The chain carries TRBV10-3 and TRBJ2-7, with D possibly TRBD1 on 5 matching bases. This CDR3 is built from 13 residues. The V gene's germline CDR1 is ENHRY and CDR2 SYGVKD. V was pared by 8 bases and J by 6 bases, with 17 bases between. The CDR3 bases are TGTGCCATCTATTTCGAAGGACAAGCCGAGCAGTACTTC. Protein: CAIYFEGQAEQYF.

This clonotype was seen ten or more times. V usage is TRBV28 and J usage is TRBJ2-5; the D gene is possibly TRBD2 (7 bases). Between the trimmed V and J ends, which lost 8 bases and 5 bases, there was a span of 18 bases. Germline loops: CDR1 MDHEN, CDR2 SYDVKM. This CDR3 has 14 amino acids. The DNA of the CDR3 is TGTGCCAGCGGAGCGGGACAAAGGGGGGAGACCCAGTACTTC. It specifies CASGAGQRGETQYF.

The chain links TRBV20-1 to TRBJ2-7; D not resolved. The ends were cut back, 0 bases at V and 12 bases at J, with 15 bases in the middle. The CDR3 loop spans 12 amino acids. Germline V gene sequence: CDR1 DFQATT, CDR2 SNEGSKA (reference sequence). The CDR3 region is CSAREGPSQRYF. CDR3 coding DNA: TGCAGTGCTAGAGAGGGCCCCTCACAACGGTACTTC.

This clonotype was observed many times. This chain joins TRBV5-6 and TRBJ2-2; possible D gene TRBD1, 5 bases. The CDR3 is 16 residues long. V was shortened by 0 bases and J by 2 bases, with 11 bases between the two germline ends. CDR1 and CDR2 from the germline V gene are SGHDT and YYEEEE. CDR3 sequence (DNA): TGTGCCAGCAGCTTGGGTCGGCAGGGTAACACCGGGGAGCTGTTTTTT. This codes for CASSLGRQGNTGELFF.

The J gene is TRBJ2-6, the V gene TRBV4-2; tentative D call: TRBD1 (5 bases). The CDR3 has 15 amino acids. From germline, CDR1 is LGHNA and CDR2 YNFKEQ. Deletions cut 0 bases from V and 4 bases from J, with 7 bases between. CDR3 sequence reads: CASSQERTGANVLTF. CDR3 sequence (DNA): TGTGCCAGCAGCCAAGAGAGGACAGGGGCCAACGTCCTGACTTTC.

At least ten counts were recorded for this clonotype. CDR3 sequence: CASNPPGQGRMTDTQYF. The CDR3 nucleotides read TGTGCCAGCAACCCCCCCGGACAGGGACGGATGACAGATACGCAGTATTTT. The V gene is TRBV5-6, the J gene TRBJ2-3, with 8 positions matching TRBD1. The CDR3 loop spans 17 amino acids. The trim removed 6 bases at V and 3 bases at J, leaving 15 bases unmatched. The germline gives CDR1 SGHDT, CDR2 YYEEEE. Based on the CDR3 plus reference TRBV5-6 and TRBJ2-3, the full variable domain is DAGVTQSPTHLIKTRGQQVTLRCSPKSGHDTVSWYQQALGQGPQFIFQYYEEEERQRGNFPDRFSGHQFPNYSSELNVNALLLGDSALYLCASNPPGQGRMTDTQYFGPGTRLTVL.

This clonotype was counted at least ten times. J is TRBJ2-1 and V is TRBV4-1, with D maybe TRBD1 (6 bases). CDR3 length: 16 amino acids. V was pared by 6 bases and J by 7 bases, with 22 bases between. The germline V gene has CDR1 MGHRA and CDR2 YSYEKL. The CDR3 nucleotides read TGCGCCAGCAGTCTCCAGGGGTGGACTCCGTTAAATGAGCAGTTCTTC. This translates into CASSLQGWTPLNEQFF.

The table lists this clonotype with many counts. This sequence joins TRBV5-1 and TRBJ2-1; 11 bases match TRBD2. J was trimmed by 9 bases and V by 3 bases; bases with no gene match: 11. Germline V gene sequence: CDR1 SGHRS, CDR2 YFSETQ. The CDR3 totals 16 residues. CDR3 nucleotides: TGCGCCAGCAGCTCACTTAGCGGGGGGGCCGTATTTGAGCAGTTCTTC. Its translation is CASSSLSGGAVFEQFF. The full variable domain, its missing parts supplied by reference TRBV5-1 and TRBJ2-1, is KAGVTQTPRYLIKTRGQQVTLSCSPISGHRSVSWYQQTPGQGLQFLFEYFSETQRNKGNFPGRFSGRQFSNSRSEMNVSTLELGDSALYLCASSSLSGGAVFEQFFGPGTRLTVL.

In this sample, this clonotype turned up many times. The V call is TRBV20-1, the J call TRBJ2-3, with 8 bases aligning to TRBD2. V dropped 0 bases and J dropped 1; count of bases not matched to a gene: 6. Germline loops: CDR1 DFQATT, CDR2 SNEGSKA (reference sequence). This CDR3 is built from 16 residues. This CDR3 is CSARDGRRGGTDTQYF. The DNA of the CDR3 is TGCAGTGCTAGAGATGGCCGGCGGGGGGGCACAGATACGCAGTATTTT.

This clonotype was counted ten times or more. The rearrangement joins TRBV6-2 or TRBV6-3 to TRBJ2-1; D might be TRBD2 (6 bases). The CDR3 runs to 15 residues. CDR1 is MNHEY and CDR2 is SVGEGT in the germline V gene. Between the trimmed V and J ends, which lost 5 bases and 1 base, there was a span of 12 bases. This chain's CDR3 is CASSKTSESYNEQFF. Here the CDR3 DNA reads TGTGCCAGCAGTAAGACTAGTGAGTCCTACAATGAGCAGTTCTTC.

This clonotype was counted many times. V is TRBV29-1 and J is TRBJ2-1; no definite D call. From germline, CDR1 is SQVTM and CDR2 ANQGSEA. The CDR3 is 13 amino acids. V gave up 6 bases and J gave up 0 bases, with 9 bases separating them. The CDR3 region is CSVSDSSYNEQFF. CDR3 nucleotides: TGCAGCGTCTCAGATAGCTCCTACAATGAGCAGTTCTTC.

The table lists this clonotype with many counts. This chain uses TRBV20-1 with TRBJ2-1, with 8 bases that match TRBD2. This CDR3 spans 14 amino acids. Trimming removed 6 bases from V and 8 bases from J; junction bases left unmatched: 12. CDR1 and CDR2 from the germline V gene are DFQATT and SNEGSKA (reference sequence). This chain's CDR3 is CSAIGRGALDEQFF. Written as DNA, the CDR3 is TGCAGTGCGATCGGGCGGGGGGCCCTTGATGAGCAGTTCTTC.

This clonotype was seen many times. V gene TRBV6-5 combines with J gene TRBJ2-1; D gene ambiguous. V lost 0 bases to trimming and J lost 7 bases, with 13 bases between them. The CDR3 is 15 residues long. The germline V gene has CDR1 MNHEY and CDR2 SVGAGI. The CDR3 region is CASSYSPAGLNEQFF. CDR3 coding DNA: TGTGCCAGCAGTTACTCGCCCGCCGGATTGAATGAGCAGTTCTTC.

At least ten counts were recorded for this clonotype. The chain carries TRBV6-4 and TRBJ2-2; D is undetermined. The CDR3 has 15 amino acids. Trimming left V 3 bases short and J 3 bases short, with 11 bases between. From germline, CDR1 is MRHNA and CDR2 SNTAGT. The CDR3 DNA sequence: TGTGCCAGCAGTGAGGTAACGAAGGACACCGGGGAGCTGTTTTTT. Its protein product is CASSEVTKDTGELFF.

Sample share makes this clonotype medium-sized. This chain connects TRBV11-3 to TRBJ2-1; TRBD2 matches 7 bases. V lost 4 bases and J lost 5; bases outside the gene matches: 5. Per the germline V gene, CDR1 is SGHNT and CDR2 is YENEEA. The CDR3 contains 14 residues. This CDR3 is CASSSSGLNNEQFF. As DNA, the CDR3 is TGTGCCAGCAGCTCGTCGGGACTAAACAATGAGCAGTTCTTC.

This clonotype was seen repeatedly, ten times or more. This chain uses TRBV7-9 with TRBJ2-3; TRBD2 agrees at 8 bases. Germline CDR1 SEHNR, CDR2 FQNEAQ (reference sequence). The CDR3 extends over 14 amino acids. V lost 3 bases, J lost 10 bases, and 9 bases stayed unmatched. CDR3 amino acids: CASSLAGGSLAQYF. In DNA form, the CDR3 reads TGTGCCAGCAGCTTGGCGGGGGGCTCACTTGCGCAGTATTTT. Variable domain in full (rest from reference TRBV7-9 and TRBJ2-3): DTGVSQNPRHKITKRGQNVTFRCDPISEHNRLYWYRQTLGQGPEFLTYFQNEAQLEKSRLLSDRFSAERPKGSFSTLEIQRTEQGDSAMYLCASSLAGGSLAQYFGPGTRLTVL.

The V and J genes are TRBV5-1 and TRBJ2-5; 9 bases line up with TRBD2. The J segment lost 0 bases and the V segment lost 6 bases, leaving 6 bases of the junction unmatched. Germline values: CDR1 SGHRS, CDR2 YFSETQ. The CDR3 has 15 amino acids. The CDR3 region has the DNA TGCGCCAGCAAGGGAGCGGGGGGCAACCAAGAGACCCAGTACTTC. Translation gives CASKGAGGNQETQYF.

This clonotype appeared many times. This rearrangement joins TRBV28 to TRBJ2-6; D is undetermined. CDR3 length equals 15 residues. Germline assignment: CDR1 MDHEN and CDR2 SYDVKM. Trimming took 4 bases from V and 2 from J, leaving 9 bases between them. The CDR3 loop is CASSSRPAGANVLTF. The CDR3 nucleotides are TGTGCCAGCAGTTCCCGGCCGGCTGGGGCCAACGTCCTGACTTTC.

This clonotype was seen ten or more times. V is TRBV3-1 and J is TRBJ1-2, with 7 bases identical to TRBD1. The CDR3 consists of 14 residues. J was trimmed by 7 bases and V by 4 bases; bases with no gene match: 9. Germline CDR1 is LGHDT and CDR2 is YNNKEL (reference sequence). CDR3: CASSLSQGRAGYTF. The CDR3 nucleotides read TGTGCCAGCAGCCTCTCACAGGGGCGGGCTGGCTACACCTTC.